This T cell receptor (beta chain) was identified during a study of blood T cell repertoires in COVID-19. Study as a whole: Donors in the United States, Italy and Spain gave samples during acute or convalescent COVID-19. The cDNA or gDNA used as material had been derived from T cells, B-cell-depleted T cells, or PBMCs.

In the original analysis: Amplification of reference gene primers provided the estimated nucleated cell counts. Produced via immunoSEQ multiplex PCR; TCRdb's table is partial and in-frame only. That table is the source of V, J and clone size, and D and trimming were worked out from the DNA. The data show under 150,000 clones, with approximately 83% seen just once and about a tenth held by the top ten. The CDR3 has 13 residues. Germline V gene sequence: CDR1 SGHNT, CDR2 YYREEE (reference sequence). V lost 0 bases to trimming and J lost 8 bases; unmatched junction nucleotides: 4. The chain joins TRBV5-4 to TRBJ1-2; 7 nucleotides agree with TRBD1. The sequencing input was peripheral blood. The sequence derives from a man in his forties with active or convalescent COVID-19. CDR3 region: CASSLDRGQGYTF. The CDR3 nucleotides read TGTGCCAGCAGCTTGGATAGGGGGCAAGGCTACACCTTC. The full variable domain, its missing parts supplied by reference TRBV5-4 and TRBJ1-2, is ETGVTQSPTHLIKTRGQQVTLRCSSQSGHNTVSWYQQALGQGPQFIFQYYREEENGRGNFPPRFSGLQFPNYSSELNVNALELDDSALYLCASSLDRGQGYTFGSGTRLTVV.